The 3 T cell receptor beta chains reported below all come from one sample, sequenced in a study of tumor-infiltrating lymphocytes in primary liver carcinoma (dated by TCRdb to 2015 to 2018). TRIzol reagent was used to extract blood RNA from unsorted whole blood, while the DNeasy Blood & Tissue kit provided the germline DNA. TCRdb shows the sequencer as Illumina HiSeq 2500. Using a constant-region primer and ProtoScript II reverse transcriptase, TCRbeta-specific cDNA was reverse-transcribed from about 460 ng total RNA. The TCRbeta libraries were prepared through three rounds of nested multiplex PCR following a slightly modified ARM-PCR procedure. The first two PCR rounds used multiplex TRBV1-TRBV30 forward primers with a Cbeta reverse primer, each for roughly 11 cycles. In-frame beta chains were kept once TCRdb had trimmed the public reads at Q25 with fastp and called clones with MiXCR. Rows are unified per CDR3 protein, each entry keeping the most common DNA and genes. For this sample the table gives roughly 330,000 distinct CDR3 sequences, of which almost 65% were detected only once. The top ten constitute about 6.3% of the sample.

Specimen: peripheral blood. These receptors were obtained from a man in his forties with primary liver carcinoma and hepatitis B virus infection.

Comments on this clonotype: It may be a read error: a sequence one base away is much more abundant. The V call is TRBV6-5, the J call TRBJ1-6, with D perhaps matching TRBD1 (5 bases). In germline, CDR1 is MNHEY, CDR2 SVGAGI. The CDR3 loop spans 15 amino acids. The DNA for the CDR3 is TGTGCCAGCGGTTACTTTACGGGGCCTAATTCACCCCTCCACTTT. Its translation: CASGYFTGPNSPLHF.

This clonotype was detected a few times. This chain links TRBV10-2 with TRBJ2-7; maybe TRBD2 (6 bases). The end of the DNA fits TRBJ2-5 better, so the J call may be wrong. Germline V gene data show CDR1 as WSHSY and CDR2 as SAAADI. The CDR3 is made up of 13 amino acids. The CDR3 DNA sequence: TGCGCCACCCAGAGGGGACTCCAAGAGACCCAGTACTTC. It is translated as CATQRGLQETQYF.

CDR3 in DNA: TGTGCCAGCAGTTTAAGGGGGGCAGATTCCTACGAGCAGTACTTC. Translating gives CASSLRGADSYEQYF. The rearrangement links TRBV12-3 or TRBV12-4 to TRBJ2-7; D possibly matches TRBD1 or TRBD2 (6 bases each). The CDR3 is made up of 15 amino acids. Trimming shortened V by 2 bases and J by 1 base, and 12 bases separated the two germline ends.